This T cell receptor beta chain was sequenced during a study of cytomegalovirus exposure and HLA in healthy donors. Findings of the study overall: The likely origin of a cluster of highly shared sequence variants was a sequencing artifact.

With respect to this clone: Its target is not known.

Among the donors, all were healthy bone marrow donors. Primers for the PCR totalled 60 Vbeta and 13 Jbeta. Profiled with immunoSEQ multiplex PCR; TCRdb holds only in-frame clones, not every one. In the table there are about 180,000 clones, roughly 77% of which are singletons. The origin of this receptor is a woman aged 30 to 39 in good health and CMV-seropositive. Sequenced material: PBMCs.

The chain's CDR3 is CASSFDRVGPGNTIYF. Written as DNA, the CDR3 is TGTGCCAGCAGCTTTGACAGGGTTGGTCCTGGAAACACCATATATTTT. The chain is built from TRBV7-2 and TRBJ1-3; 7 bases fit TRBD1. The CDR3 contains 16 residues. Germline-derived CDR1 and CDR2 are SGHTA and FQGNSA. V lost 3 bases, J lost 2 bases, and 7 bases stayed unmatched. Together with reference TRBV7-2 and TRBJ1-3, the CDR3 gives the full variable domain: GAGVSQSPSNKVTEKGKDVELRCDPISGHTALYWYRQSLGQGLEFLIYFQGNSAPDKSGLPSDRFSAERTGGSVSTLTIQRTQQEDSAVYLCASSFDRVGPGNTIYFGEGSWLTVV.